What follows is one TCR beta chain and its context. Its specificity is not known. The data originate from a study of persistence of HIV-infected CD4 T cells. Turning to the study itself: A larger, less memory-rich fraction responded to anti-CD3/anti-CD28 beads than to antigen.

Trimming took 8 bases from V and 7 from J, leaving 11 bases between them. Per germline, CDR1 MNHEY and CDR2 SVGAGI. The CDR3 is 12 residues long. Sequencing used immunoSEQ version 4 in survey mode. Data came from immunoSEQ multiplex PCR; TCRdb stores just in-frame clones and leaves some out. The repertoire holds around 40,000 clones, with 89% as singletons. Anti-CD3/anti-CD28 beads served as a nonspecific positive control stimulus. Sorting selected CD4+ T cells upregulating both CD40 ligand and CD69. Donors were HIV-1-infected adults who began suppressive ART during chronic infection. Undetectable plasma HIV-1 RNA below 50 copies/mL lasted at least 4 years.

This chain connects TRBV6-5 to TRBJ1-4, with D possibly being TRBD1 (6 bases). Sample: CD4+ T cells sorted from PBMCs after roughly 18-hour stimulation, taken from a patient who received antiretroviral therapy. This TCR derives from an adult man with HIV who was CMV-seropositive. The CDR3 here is CASQTGGEKLFF. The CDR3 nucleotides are TGTGCCAGCCAGACAGGAGGTGAAAAACTGTTTTTT.